The present T cell receptor (beta chain) was sequenced within a study of metastatic and nonmetastatic thyroid tumors. About the study: The comparison covered peripheral blood and tumor or nodule tissue in malignant and benign thyroid patients.

TCRdb reanalyzed the PCR reads with MiXCR. Of 30,000 to 35,000 clones listed, around 33% are singletons. The CDR3 is 12 residues long. CDR1 and CDR2 from the germline V gene are SGHRS and YFSETQ. Every patient underwent thyroid surgery untreated. Details on this clone: An end of the junction does not agree with germline; a read error may underlie this. Other DNA sequences in the sample encode the same CDR3.

The V gene is TRBV5-1, the J gene TRBJ1-2; no firm D call. The sample taken for sequencing was tumor tissue. This clonotype originated in a female donor with papillary thyroid cancer or a benign thyroid nodule (not recorded which). Some clones in this sample may be carry-over from other donors' samples. In nucleotides, the CDR3 is TGTGCCAGCAGCTTTTTAAACTATGGCTACACCTTC. Its protein product is CASSFLNYGYTF.